The 8 T cell receptor beta chains below all came from one sample that was sequenced in a study of blood T cell repertoires in COVID-19. Measured with immunoSEQ multiplex PCR; TCRdb has only the in-frame clones, and not every one. The sample contains 55,000 to 70,000 clones, 88% of which appear only once. The sample comprised peripheral blood. All receptors derive from a woman in her sixties with COVID-19, enrolled during active disease.

The chain joins TRBV3-1 (or the pseudogene TRBV3-2) to TRBJ1-2; D perhaps matches TRBD1 (5 bases). Germline lookup yields CDR1 LGHDT and CDR2 YNNKEL (reference sequence). The CDR3 spans 14 residues. Trimming took off 0 bases at V and 6 bases at J, with 11 bases between the two ends. As DNA, the CDR3 is TGTGCCAGCAGCCAAGACGGTAGGGGTAATGGCTACACCTTC. Translation: CASSQDGRGNGYTF.

This clone appeared a few times. The chain employs TRBV5-1 and TRBJ2-1; possibly TRBD2 for D (5 bases). The V gene's germline CDR1 is SGHRS and CDR2 YFSETQ. V was shortened by 1 base and J by 3 bases, with 5 bases between the two germline ends. This CDR3 has 13 residues. CDR3 protein: CASSLTSYNEQFF. The DNA of the CDR3 is TGCGCCAGCAGCTTGACTAGCTACAATGAGCAGTTCTTC.

The V and J genes are TRBV19 and TRBJ2-1, with D possibly being TRBD2 (6 bases). Germline V CDR1 and CDR2: LNHDA, SQIVND (reference sequence). This CDR3 is built from 14 residues. V dropped 3 bases and J dropped 9 bases, with 15 bases sitting between them. The CDR3 bases are TGTGCCAGTAGTATTAGGCGGGACGGCCTTGAGCAGTTCTTC. Translation: CASSIRRDGLEQFF.

The chain employs TRBV6-2 or TRBV6-3 and TRBJ1-5; D is perhaps TRBD1 (6 bases). The length of the CDR3 is 14 residues. V lost 4 bases, J lost 6 bases, and 13 bases lay in between. Germline loops: CDR1 MNHEY, CDR2 SVGEGT. CDR3 protein: CASSFVQGGQPQHF. CDR3 DNA: TGTGCCAGCAGTTTCGTACAGGGCGGTCAGCCCCAGCATTTT.

The CDR3 DNA follows: TGTGCCTGGAGGACCGGAGGGGAGCGGTATTCACCCCTCCACTTT. Its translation is CAWRTGGERYSPLHF. The chain combines TRBV30 with TRBJ1-6; D may be TRBD1 (5 bases). Germline CDR1 reads GTSNPN; CDR2 reads SVGIG (reference sequence). V lost 3 bases and J lost 8, with 17 bases in between. The CDR3 is 15 residues long. Filled out from reference TRBV30 and TRBJ1-6, the complete variable domain reads SQTIHQWPATLVQPVGSPLSLECTVEGTSNPNLYWYRQAAGRGLQLLFYSVGIGQISSEVPQNLSASRPQDRQFILSSKKLLLSDSGFYLCAWRTGGERYSPLHFGNGTRLTVT.

The chain recombines TRBV6-6 with TRBJ2-3, with D perhaps TRBD2 (5 bases). The CDR3 consists of 12 residues. V lost 5 bases to trimming and J lost 5 bases, with 8 bases between them. Germline-derived CDR1 and CDR2 are MNHNY and SVGAGI (reference sequence). The CDR3 DNA reads as TGTGCCAGCAGTCCCGGGGTAGATACGCAGTATTTT. Amino acids: CASSPGVDTQYF.

The chain combines TRBV11-3 with TRBJ1-1, with D hard to call. The germline V gene has CDR1 SGHNT and CDR2 YENEEA. The CDR3 contains 13 residues. The ends were cut back, 3 bases at V and 3 bases at J, with 8 bases in the middle. The CDR3: CASSLEEDTEAFF. CDR3 bases: TGTGCCAGCAGCTTGGAGGAGGACACTGAAGCTTTCTTT.

The rearrangement links TRBV7-9 to TRBJ2-5; 13 nucleotides align to TRBD2. The CDR3 runs 17 residues. Germline-derived CDR1 and CDR2 are SEHNR and FQNEAQ (reference sequence). V lost 2 bases and J lost 4; bases outside the gene matches: 7. In DNA form, the CDR3 reads TGTGCCAGCAGCTTAATGGGACTAGCGGGGAGGGGAGAGACCCAGTACTTC. Protein: CASSLMGLAGRGETQYF.